This T cell receptor (beta chain) was recovered during a study of regulatory T cells in long-lasting Graves disease. This CDR3 has 15 residues. Time point defined: newly diagnosed GD, antithyroid drugs for less than 3 months. Scientists built the TCR library using RNA that was extracted from PBMCs. Libraries of TCR beta came from iRepertoire HTBI primers plus Arm-PCR of CDR3 regions. TCRdb independently ran MiXCR on the multiplex PCR reads; one entry per CDR3 protein. The sample shows 360,000 or so distinct CDR3 sequences, 10% to 15% of them seen only once. To note about this clonotype: This may arise from a read error, as a much more abundant clone is one base away.

These data were also filed under a second study, of T cells in Graves' hyperthyroidism and ophthalmopathy.

The chain couples TRBV12-3 or TRBV12-4 to TRBJ1-3; D not certain. This material consisted of peripheral blood mononuclear cells (PBMCs), taken at new diagnosis, from a patient treated with antithyroid drugs. The source is a woman aged 18-29 years with Graves disease. The CDR3 is CAGSPLESSGNTIYF. CDR3 coding DNA: TGTGCCGGCAGCCCCTTGGAGAGCTCTGGAAACACCATATATTTT.